Included here is one T cell receptor (beta chain) sequence, with context. This sample was taken from a study of blood T cell repertoires in COVID-19. About the study: Sites across the United States, Italy and Spain contributed samples from acute and convalescent COVID-19. PBMCs, B-cell-depleted T cells, or T cells provided the cDNA or gDNA that made up the material.

V was clipped by 1 base and J by 0 bases; unmatched bases: 1. Germline V gives CDR1 SGHRS, CDR2 YFSETQ. The CDR3 totals 14 residues. In the study's own analysis: Cell counts per sample came from amplifying reference gene primers. This table comes from immunoSEQ multiplex PCR, and its TCRdb copy is limited to in-frame clones, with some not included. V and J calls and clone size follow that table, whereas D and trimming were derived from the DNA. The sample includes around 76,000 clones, around 76% of them seen just once. The TCR sequence derives from a woman aged 80 or older with active or convalescent COVID-19. What was sequenced was peripheral blood. This chain joins TRBV5-1 and TRBJ2-7; 7 bases are shared with TRBD1. CDR3 DNA: TGCGCCAGCAGCTTGAAGGGGGCCTCCTACGAGCAGTACTTC. Translation: CASSLKGASYEQYF.